This entry lists 26 T cell receptor beta chains sequenced from one sample in a study of shared clonotypes between healthy human individuals. The protocol was immunoSEQ multiplex PCR, while the TCRdb copy is restricted to in-frame clones and leaves out a portion. The table shows roughly 1 million clones, with about 75% occurring only once. Input material: memory CD4+ T cells sorted from blood. Noted subset: CD45RA-negative fraction. The receptors were gathered from a man aged 18 to 30 in good health.

The rearrangement joins TRBV5-1 to TRBJ2-3, with TRBD1 matching 9 bases. The CDR3 runs to 17 residues. CDR1 is SGHRS, CDR2 YFSETQ, per germline. V lost 2 bases and J lost 3; bases outside the gene matches: 10. The CDR3: CASSFGYSGQGTDTQYF. The CDR3 region has the DNA TGCGCCAGCAGCTTTGGATATTCGGGACAGGGTACAGATACGCAGTATTTT.

As concerns this clone: Other DNA variants within this sample encode the same CDR3. The chain combines TRBV18 with TRBJ1-5; D is unresolved. The CDR3 spans 13 residues. Germline assignment: CDR1 KGHSH and CDR2 LQKENI. Trimming stripped 4 bases from V and 7 bases from J, with 11 bases between. The CDR3 DNA reads TGTGCCAGCTCACGGGGTCAGGAACAGCCCCAGCATTTT. Its translation is CASSRGQEQPQHF.

The chain is built from TRBV4-2 and TRBJ1-4, with 8 bases fitting TRBD1. The V segment lost 5 bases and the J segment 8 bases; nucleotides outside the gene matches: 7. The CDR3 totals 14 residues. Looked up from germline, CDR1 is LGHNA and CDR2 is YNFKEQ. CDR3 protein: CASSGRQGAEKLFF. CDR3 coding DNA: TGTGCCAGCAGCGGTCGGCAGGGGGCGGAAAAACTGTTTTTT.

V and J are TRBV19 and TRBJ2-4; D perhaps matches TRBD2 (5 bases). V was pared by 1 base and J by 3 bases, with 10 bases between. Germline loops: CDR1 LNHDA, CDR2 SQIVND (reference sequence). The CDR3 is made up of 15 amino acids. In DNA form, the CDR3 reads TGTGCCAGTAGTATAGGCGGGTACGACAAAAACATTCAGTACTTC. Its protein product is CASSIGGYDKNIQYF.

This clone was seen only a few times. The chain couples TRBV30 to TRBJ2-1; perhaps TRBD2 as D (6 bases). CDR3 length: 13 amino acids. Per the germline V gene, CDR1 is GTSNPN and CDR2 is SVGIG (reference sequence). Trimming cost V 4 bases and J 5 bases, with 12 bases left between them. CDR3 loop: CAWTRGNDNEQFF. CDR3 DNA sequence: TGTGCCTGGACCCGCGGGAACGACAATGAGCAGTTCTTC.

The chain is built from TRBV7-6 and TRBJ2-1, with D uncertain. Per the germline V gene, CDR1 is SGHVS and CDR2 is FNYEAQ. V gave up 1 base and J gave up 5 bases, with 6 bases separating them. CDR3 size: 13 residues. CDR3 amino acids: CASSLGANNEQFF. As DNA, the CDR3 is TGTGCCAGCAGCTTAGGAGCAAACAATGAGCAGTTCTTC.

The rearrangement links TRBV28 to TRBJ1-5, with a weak D call TRBD1 (5 bases). The CDR3 is 12 amino acids. Germline V CDR1 and CDR2: MDHEN, SYDVKM. With 5 bases removed from V and 6 bases from J, the gap between germline ends came to 8 bases. CDR3 region: CASSTQGQPQHF. In DNA form, the CDR3 reads TGTGCCAGCAGTACGCAGGGTCAGCCCCAGCATTTT.

V gene TRBV29-1 combines with J gene TRBJ2-3; a weak D match, TRBD1 (5 bases). The V gene lost 6 bases and the J gene lost 4 bases, with 11 bases spanning the gap. This CDR3 is built from 12 residues. CDR1 is SQVTM and CDR2 is ANQGSEA in the germline V gene. In DNA form, the CDR3 reads TGCAGCGTCGGTAAGGGGTCAGATACGCAGTATTTT. It codes for CSVGKGSDTQYF.

The chain recombines TRBV2 with TRBJ1-5, with 12 bases matching TRBD1. V shed 6 bases and J 6 bases; nucleotides not matched to a gene: 6. Germline V gives CDR1 SNHLY, CDR2 FYNNEI. CDR3 length equals 15 residues. CDR3 DNA: TGTGCCAGCAGGGGGACAGGGGGCGCGGGTCAGCCCCAGCATTTT. Protein: CASRGTGGAGQPQHF.

In the case of this clone: This CDR3 is also generated by other DNA sequences in the sample. This chain connects TRBV5-1 to TRBJ1-3, with a weak D call TRBD1 (5 bases). CDR1 is SGHRS, CDR2 YFSETQ, per germline. V dropped 3 bases and J dropped 0 bases, with 10 bases sitting between them. The CDR3 is 15 amino acids. CDR3 in DNA: TGCGCCAGCAGCTCCGGGACTGCCTCTGGAAACACCATATATTTT. This codes for CASSSGTASGNTIYF.

The chain uses TRBV5-4 and TRBJ2-1; D unresolved. The CDR3 has 11 amino acids. V was trimmed by 0 bases and J by 9 bases, leaving 4 bases between them. The germline V gene has CDR1 SGHNT and CDR2 YYREEE (reference sequence). The CDR3 DNA reads as TGTGCCAGCAGCTTGGAGGTTGAGCAGTTCTTC. Translated, it gives CASSLEVEQFF.

V gene TRBV5-4 combines with J gene TRBJ2-1, with no clear D. The V end lost 5 bases, the J end lost 6 bases, and 15 bases lay between the germline ends. Germline CDR1 is SGHNT and CDR2 is YYREEE (reference sequence). This CDR3 contains 14 residues. This CDR3 is CASSPPGVSNEQFF. CDR3 DNA sequence: TGTGCCAGCAGTCCCCCAGGTGTTAGCAATGAGCAGTTCTTC.

The chain joins TRBV4-3 to TRBJ2-3; 10 bases align to TRBD1. CDR1 and CDR2 from the germline V gene are LGHNA and YSLEER. The CDR3 runs to 16 residues. With 2 bases clipped from V and 1 base from J, the junction kept 3 bases outside the gene matches. The CDR3 DNA is TGCGCCAGCAGCCAATCCGGGACAGGGGGCACAGATACGCAGTATTTT. This encodes CASSQSGTGGTDTQYF.

Here the CDR3 DNA reads TGTGCCAGCAGAGAGGACACGAGCTCCTACGAGCAGTACTTC. Amino acid sequence: CASREDTSSYEQYF. The chain uses TRBV7-8 and TRBJ2-7, with D perhaps matching TRBD1 (5 bases). The germline gives CDR1 SGHVS, CDR2 FQNEAQ. The CDR3 is 14 amino acids. Trimming removed 6 bases at V and 0 bases at J, with 12 bases between. The full variable domain, completed using reference TRBV7-8 and TRBJ2-7, is GAGVSQSPRYKVAKRGQDVALRCDPISGHVSLFWYQQALGQGPEFLTYFQNEAQLDKSGLPSDRFFAERPEGSVSTLKIQRTQQEDSAVYLCASREDTSSYEQYFGPGTRLTVT.

This clone was recorded only once. The rearrangement joins TRBV10-3 to TRBJ2-5, with 8 bases matching TRBD2. The CDR3 loop spans 13 amino acids. Germline loops: CDR1 ENHRY, CDR2 SYGVKD. J gave up 5 bases and V 6 bases, and 5 bases lay outside the gene matches. The CDR3 reads CAISQTSAETQYF. As DNA, the CDR3 is TGTGCCATCAGCCAGACTAGCGCGGAGACCCAGTACTTC.

The count of this clone is one. The chain joins TRBV29-1 to TRBJ1-1; D is unclear. Germline CDR1 and CDR2: SQVTM and ANQGSEA. The V and J ends lost 6 bases and 4 bases respectively, with 18 bases between them. There are 14 residues in the CDR3. For the CDR3, the DNA is TGCAGCGTGACTTCCGGTTCCTCGGCCACTGAAGCTTTCTTT. Its translation is CSVTSGSSATEAFF.

The V call is TRBV28, the J call TRBJ2-1, with D uncertain. Trimming removed 5 bases at V and 4 bases at J, with 15 bases between. Germline assignment: CDR1 MDHEN and CDR2 SYDVKM. The CDR3 is made up of 15 amino acids. The CDR3 loop is CASSPPSTSYNEQFF. CDR3 in DNA: TGTGCCAGCAGTCCCCCTTCGACAAGTTACAATGAGCAGTTCTTC.

In the case of this clone: Other nucleotide sequences from this sample produce the same CDR3. V usage is TRBV29-1 and J usage is TRBJ1-2; 8 positions match TRBD1. J lost 4 bases, V lost 6 bases, and 4 bases had no gene match. The germline gives CDR1 SQVTM, CDR2 ANQGSEA. This CDR3 is 12 amino acids long. The chain's CDR3 is CSVGGQGYGYTF. The CDR3 region has the DNA TGCAGCGTGGGAGGACAGGGCTATGGCTACACCTTC.

The rearrangement uses TRBV11-2 and TRBJ2-1, with D possibly matching TRBD2 (6 bases). Germline V gene sequence: CDR1 SGHAT, CDR2 FQNNGV. The CDR3 has 16 amino acids. V lost 2 bases to trimming and J lost 4 bases, with 15 bases between them. CDR3 loop: CASSLKLGLTYNEQFF. The CDR3 coding sequence is TGTGCCAGCAGCTTAAAGTTGGGACTCACTTACAATGAGCAGTTCTTC.

This chain connects TRBV19 to TRBJ1-2, with D unclear. This CDR3 is 13 amino acids long. Germline V lookup: CDR1 LNHDA, CDR2 SQIVND (reference sequence). The ends were cut back, 5 bases at V and 0 bases at J, with 7 bases in the middle. The CDR3, as DNA: TGTGCCAGTAGTCCTCGGGCTAACTATGGCTACACCTTC. It yields the protein CASSPRANYGYTF.

The chain uses TRBV25-1 and TRBJ2-5; the match to TRBD2 covers 10 bases. With V trimmed by 3 bases and J by 4 bases, 2 bases remained unmatched. Germline lookup yields CDR1 MGHDK and CDR2 SYGVNS. The CDR3 spans 14 residues. The CDR3 loop is CASSEERGGETQYF. The CDR3, as DNA: TGTGCCAGCAGTGAGGAGCGGGGGGGAGAGACCCAGTACTTC.

The V and J genes are TRBV4-3 and TRBJ1-2; the match to TRBD1 covers 9 bases. Germline CDR1 reads LGHNA; CDR2 reads YSLEER. This CDR3 contains 16 residues. The ends lost 0 bases at V and 4 bases at J; junction bases unmatched: 6. CDR3 in amino acids: CASSQDLGQGFYGYTF. The CDR3 region has the DNA TGCGCCAGCAGCCAAGATCTGGGACAGGGTTTCTATGGCTACACCTTC.

This sequence joins TRBV7-2 and TRBJ2-3; 10 bases fit TRBD2. V lost 2 bases and J lost 3; bases outside the gene matches: 8. CDR3 length: 17 residues. Germline CDR1 and CDR2: SGHTA and FQGNSA. This CDR3 reads CASSLPLSGRLTDTQYF. The DNA of the CDR3 is TGTGCCAGCAGCTTACCCCTTAGCGGGAGGCTGACAGATACGCAGTATTTT.

The chain recombines TRBV21-1 with TRBJ1-2. TRBV21-1 is a pseudogene. The CDR3 runs 14 residues. The CDR3 DNA follows: TGTGCCCTCCGGGAGGGACTCTCGGGATATGGCTACACCTTC. This codes for CALREGLSGYGYTF.

This clone occurred once. The gene calls are TRBV7-3 and TRBJ2-3; 9 nucleotides align to TRBD2. The CDR3 extends over 16 amino acids. CDR1 is SGHTA and CDR2 is FQGTGA in the germline V gene. V lost 1 base and J lost 2; bases outside the gene matches: 4. The CDR3 DNA reads as TGTGCCAGCAGCTTAAACCCTAGCGGGAACACAGATACGCAGTATTTT. Protein product: CASSLNPSGNTDTQYF.

This chain uses TRBV5-1 with TRBJ1-3, with D uncertain. This CDR3 has 15 residues. V gave up 4 bases and J gave up 2 bases, with 13 bases separating them. Germline V gene lookup returns CDR1 SGHRS and CDR2 YFSETQ. The chain's CDR3 is CASSEDGFTGNTIYF. CDR3 nucleotide sequence: TGCGCCAGCAGCGAAGACGGCTTTACTGGAAACACCATATATTTT.